This entry lists 10 T cell receptor beta chains sequenced from one sample in a study of human T cells and chemical hapten exposure. Noted time point: pre-sensitization, week 0. Indicated treatment: therapeutic diphenylcyclopropenone sensitization with weekly scalp DPC. TCRdb fed the RACE reads into MiXCR, producing one record per CDR3 protein. Of tens of thousands of distinct CDR3 sequences in the sample, 9.5% to 15% were seen once. The sequencing used whole blood, collected in connection with sensitization to the hapten diphenylcyclopropenone (DPC). The receptor source for this set is a woman in her 30s with alopecia areata. Some clones in this sample may be carry-over from other donors' samples.

This clonotype has a count of ten or more. The chain joins TRBV5-1 to TRBJ2-1; D is undetermined. This CDR3 spans 19 amino acids. Germline loops: CDR1 SGHRS, CDR2 YFSETQ. V shed 1 base and J shed 8 bases, with 28 bases lying between them. This CDR3 reads CASSLPSTYRAQVLDEQFF. As DNA, the CDR3 is TGCGCCAGCAGCTTGCCCTCAACATACCGGGCCCAGGTACTGGATGAGCAGTTCTTC.

This clonotype was detected many times. An end of the junction differs from the germline gene, which may be a read error. This rearrangement joins TRBV7-7 to TRBJ1-3, with a possible D match to TRBD1 (6 bases). Looked up from germline, CDR1 is SSHAT and CDR2 is FNYEAQ (reference sequence). There are 17 residues in the CDR3. DNA for the CDR3: TGTGCTAGCAGCGACTACACGACAGGTTTTTCCGGAAACACCATATATTTT. This encodes CASSDYTTGFSGNTIYF.

This clonotype was seen many times. The chain links TRBV20-1 to TRBJ2-3; D may be TRBD1 or TRBD2 (6 bases each). CDR1 and CDR2 from the germline V gene are DFQATT and SNEGSKA (reference sequence). This CDR3 is 13 amino acids long. V dropped 8 bases and J dropped 1 base, with 13 bases sitting between them. CDR3 coding DNA: TGCAGTCTAGGGGGGCCAGGCACAGATACGCAGTATTTT. Its translation: CSLGGPGTDTQYF.

V gene TRBV5-1 combines with J gene TRBJ2-2; D uncertain. Looked up from germline, CDR1 is SGHRS and CDR2 is YFSETQ. The CDR3 totals 13 residues. The V end was cut by 0 bases, the J end by 6 bases, with 6 bases between. The CDR3 bases are TGCGCCAGCAGCTTGGTAGGCGCCGGGGAGCTGTTTTTT. It translates to CASSLVGAGELFF.

This clonotype was recorded at least ten times. The chain joins TRBV2 to TRBJ1-6, with 7 bases matching TRBD1. The germline gives CDR1 SNHLY, CDR2 FYNNEI. The CDR3 sequence is 14 residues long. V lost 10 bases and J lost 9; bases outside the gene matches: 12. The CDR3: CATRGEGERSPLHF. CDR3 DNA: TGTGCCACCAGGGGGGAGGGTGAGCGTTCACCCCTCCACTTT. The full variable domain, rest sourced from reference TRBV2 and TRBJ1-6, is EPEVTQTPSHQVTQMGQEVILRCVPISNHLYFYWYRQILGQKVEFLVSFYNNEISEKSEIFDDQFSVERPDGSNFTLKIRSTKLEDSAMYFCATRGEGERSPLHFGNGTRLTVT.

The chain combines TRBV7-6 with TRBJ2-1; 10 bases align to TRBD2. The V segment lost 7 bases and the J segment 4 bases; nucleotides outside the gene matches: 4. The V gene's germline CDR1 is SGHVS and CDR2 FNYEAQ. The CDR3 totals 14 residues. For the CDR3, the DNA is TGTGCCAGCACACAAGCGGGAGGGTACAATGAGCAGTTCTTC. It yields the protein CASTQAGGYNEQFF.

Details on this clonotype: An end of the junction does not agree with germline; a read error may underlie this. The rearrangement uses TRBV7-7 and TRBJ2-7; D ambiguous. CDR3 size: 15 residues. Germline loops: CDR1 SSHAT, CDR2 FNYEAQ (reference sequence). CDR3 sequence reads: CASSPSFGYDYEQYF. The CDR3 nucleotides are TGTGCTAGCAGCCCTAGTTTCGGGTACGACTACGAGCAGTACTTC.

The V call is TRBV5-1, the J call TRBJ2-3; D is ambiguous. The V gene lost 2 bases and the J gene lost 4 bases, with 11 bases spanning the gap. The CDR3 extends over 14 amino acids. Per germline, CDR1 SGHRS and CDR2 YFSETQ. Written as DNA, the CDR3 is TGCGCCAGCAGCTTCGGACCTCCCCCAGATACGCAGTATTTT. Protein: CASSFGPPPDTQYF.

The V call is TRBV12-3 or TRBV12-4, the J call TRBJ2-5; D unclear. The CDR3 totals 18 residues. Trimming removed 4 bases from V and 1 base from J, with 22 bases in between. This chain's CDR3 is CASSSRKLSLGLQETQYF. CDR3 sequence (DNA): TGTGCCAGCAGTTCCCGCAAACTGAGTTTAGGTCTCCAAGAGACCCAGTACTTC.

This clonotype was recorded at least ten times. Written as DNA, the CDR3 is TGTGCCAGCCCACCCGGGACAGGGGAAGGCTACACCTTC. Translating gives CASPPGTGEGYTF. This chain links TRBV14 with TRBJ1-2, with 10 bases lining up with TRBD1. This CDR3 has 13 amino acids. Germline lookup yields CDR1 SGHDN and CDR2 FVKESK. V dropped 8 bases and J dropped 8; count of bases not matched to a gene: 8.